The entry below describes one T cell receptor (beta chain). Its antigen is unknown. Looked up from germline, CDR1 is SQVTM and CDR2 is ANQGSEA. The CDR3 sequence is 12 residues long. V shed 4 bases and J shed 6 bases, with 11 bases lying between them. This entry comes from a study of blood T cells in healthy people across ages. Study-level results: TCR beta diversity correlated strongly with naive T cell percentage.

It was with a sample-barcoded 5' primer and a J-beta primer mix that a second PCR of about 6 to 12 cycles was run. In TCRdb, the 5' RACE reads were re-called with MiXCR into one record per CDR3 protein. The data show about 620,000 distinct CDR3 sequences, around a fifth seen once. J is TRBJ2-3 and V is TRBV29-1; maybe TRBD1 (5 bases). The sequenced sample was blood. This clonotype originated in a man between 65 and 85 years old in good health. CDR3 bases: TGCAGCGTTGCAGGGTCGCCCGATACGCAGTATTTT. Translated, it gives CSVAGSPDTQYF.